This TCR beta chain was observed in a study of T-cell reconstitution after alpha-beta-depleted transplantation in children. As for this clonotype: Its antigen is as yet unknown.

Trimming cost V 0 bases and J 4 bases; bases outside gene matches: 6. The CDR3 loop spans 16 amino acids. The V gene's germline CDR1 is MNHEY and CDR2 SVGAGI. Using unique molecular identifiers, the investigators prepared the TCRbeta library. TCRdb processed the PCR reads anew with MiXCR; each CDR3 protein has one entry. Among about 58,000 distinct CDR3 sequences, 44% were seen once, and the ten largest hold 95% to 98%. Whole-study results and caveats: At the one-year point after transplant, T-cell counts and TCRbeta diversity were found to come mostly from T cells that had been newly produced.

The receptor was isolated from a male patient between 5 and 17 years old who had a stem cell transplant for acute lymphoblastic leukemia, so the T cells may come from the graft donor. The V gene is TRBV6-5, the J gene TRBJ2-5, with 9 bases aligning to TRBD2. The sequencing here drew on PBMCs, mostly from graft donor cells, taken 360 days after TCRalphabeta/CD19-depleted stem cell transplant. CDR3 region: CASSYSASGKAETQYF. The CDR3 DNA is TGTGCCAGCAGTTACTCCGCTAGCGGGAAGGCAGAGACCCAGTACTTC.